This passage covers 28 T cell receptor beta chains from one sample sequenced in a study of Graves' ophthalmopathy and Graves' hyperthyroidism. Amplifying from RNA transcripts, the study obtained TCR beta CDR3 regions. The first-round RT-PCR employed HTBI primers together with the Qiagen OneStep RT-PCR kit. A multiplex PCR was then performed as the second round. Via MiXCR, TCRdb re-called the multiplex PCR reads, giving one row per CDR3 protein. The table includes about 200,000 distinct CDR3 sequences, roughly 27% detected once. Sequencing input: peripheral blood. These receptors were obtained from a man in his fifties or sixties with Graves' ophthalmopathy.

This chain uses TRBV7-2 with TRBJ2-7; no definite D call. Germline-derived CDR1 and CDR2 are SGHTA and FQGNSA. Trimming took 5 bases from V and 2 from J, leaving 16 bases between them. This CDR3 spans 15 amino acids. DNA for the CDR3: TGTGCCAGCAGCCTCACGGCGACTGACCCCTACGAGCAGTACTTC. Translated: CASSLTATDPYEQYF.

The gene calls are TRBV7-8 and TRBJ1-1, with unresolved D. V lost 3 bases to trimming and J lost 2 bases, with 13 bases between them. Germline V gene sequence: CDR1 SGHVS, CDR2 FQNEAQ. This CDR3 has 15 residues. The CDR3 sequence is CASSLALQPNTEAFF. CDR3 in DNA: TGTGCCAGCAGCTTGGCCCTACAGCCTAACACTGAAGCTTTCTTT.

This clonotype was counted at least ten times. The V and J genes are TRBV11-2 and TRBJ2-3; no firm D call. Trimming removed 0 bases from V and 4 bases from J, with 8 bases in between. This CDR3 is 14 amino acids long. From germline, CDR1 is SGHAT and CDR2 FQNNGV. The CDR3 spells CASSLEGLPDTQYF. The CDR3 region has the DNA TGTGCCAGCAGCTTAGAGGGCTTACCAGATACGCAGTATTTT.

This clonotype appeared many times. The chain couples TRBV29-1 to TRBJ1-1, with a possible D match to TRBD1 (5 bases). V lost 1 base to trimming and J lost 8 bases, with 8 bases between them. CDR3 length: 11 amino acids. Germline V gene sequence: CDR1 SQVTM, CDR2 ANQGSEA. In DNA, the CDR3 is TGCAGCGTTGAAGTACGGACAGAAGCTTTCTTT. Amino acids: CSVEVRTEAFF.

This clonotype occurred many times. The genes are TRBV19 and TRBJ2-7; 8 bases fit TRBD1. Germline V gene data show CDR1 as LNHDA and CDR2 as SQIVND (reference sequence). The trim removed 3 bases at V and 3 bases at J, leaving 7 bases unmatched. The CDR3 sequence is 15 residues long. The CDR3 spells CASSMRPGQVYEQYF. CDR3 sequence (DNA): TGTGCCAGTAGTATGAGACCGGGACAGGTCTACGAGCAGTACTTC.

A single count supports this clonotype. The CDR3 nucleotides read TGTGCCAGCAGTGAGACAGGGGTCAACTATGGCTACACCTTC. Amino acid sequence: CASSETGVNYGYTF. This chain connects TRBV6-1 to TRBJ1-2; 8 bases line up with TRBD1. This CDR3 region has 14 residues. The trim removed 3 bases at V and 2 bases at J, leaving 2 bases unmatched. Germline CDR1 and CDR2: MNHNS and SASEGT.

The rearrangement joins TRBV12-5 to TRBJ1-1, with D tentatively TRBD1 (5 bases). The germline V gene encodes CDR1 LGHNT and CDR2 FRNRAP. The V end lost 0 bases, the J end lost 4 bases, and 9 bases lay between the germline ends. CDR3 length equals 14 residues. CDR3 in DNA: TGTGCTAGTGGTTTGGTAACGAGGGGCACTGAAGCTTTCTTT. Its translation: CASGLVTRGTEAFF.

The table lists this clonotype with many counts. A read error is likely, as this CDR3 ends without the conserved phenylalanine or tryptophan. The CDR3: CASSPTAYSNQPQHL. The CDR3 nucleotides are TGTGCCAGCAGTCCTACAGCTTATAGCAATCAGCCCCAGCATCTT. The chain is built from TRBV27 and TRBJ1-5; D remains unclear. The germline gives CDR1 MNHEY, CDR2 SMNVEV (reference sequence). The CDR3 runs 15 residues. Trimming left V 5 bases short and J 0 bases short, with 11 bases between.

The chain links TRBV6-1 to TRBJ2-7; the match to TRBD1 covers 7 bases. V lost 4 bases to trimming and J lost 4 bases; unmatched junction nucleotides: 4. The CDR3 is 13 amino acids. Looked up from germline, CDR1 is MNHNS and CDR2 is SASEGT. In nucleotides, the CDR3 is TGTGCCAGCAGTGGGACAGGACCATACGAGCAGTACTTC. Translating it yields CASSGTGPYEQYF.

This clonotype has a count of ten or more. The chain couples TRBV15 to TRBJ2-7; 7 bases align to TRBD1. CDR3 length equals 15 residues. Per germline, CDR1 LNHNV and CDR2 YYDKDF (reference sequence). J lost 5 bases, V lost 0 bases, and 7 bases had no gene match. The DNA of the CDR3 is TGTGCCACCAGCAGAGATCTGGGGACAGCCAACGAGCAGTACTTC. Encoded protein: CATSRDLGTANEQYF.

The chain uses TRBV2 and TRBJ1-1, with a weak D call TRBD1 (5 bases). V was cut by 4 bases and J by 3 bases, with 9 bases left in between. This CDR3 is 13 amino acids long. Germline values: CDR1 SNHLY, CDR2 FYNNEI. CDR3 region: CASSARAYTEAFF. CDR3 DNA: TGTGCCAGCAGTGCCAGGGCCTACACTGAAGCTTTCTTT. Based on the CDR3 plus reference TRBV2 and TRBJ1-1, the full variable domain is EPEVTQTPSHQVTQMGQEVILRCVPISNHLYFYWYRQILGQKVEFLVSFYNNEISEKSEIFDDQFSVERPDGSNFTLKIRSTKLEDSAMYFCASSARAYTEAFFGQGTRLTVV.

This clonotype was picked up many times. The rearrangement links TRBV6-1 to TRBJ1-5, with a weak D call TRBD1 (6 bases). This CDR3 is built from 15 residues. V shed 6 bases and J shed 1 base, with 13 bases lying between them. CDR1 and CDR2 from the germline V gene are MNHNS and SASEGT. CDR3 sequence reads: CASRKIQGSNQPQHF. The CDR3, as DNA: TGTGCCAGCAGGAAGATACAGGGAAGCAATCAGCCCCAGCATTTT.

This clonotype has at least ten counts. This chain joins TRBV20-1 and TRBJ2-7; D remains ambiguous. The CDR3 runs 13 residues. V was trimmed by 3 bases and J by 2 bases, leaving 11 bases between them. In germline, CDR1 is DFQATT, CDR2 SNEGSKA (reference sequence). The CDR3 here is CSASINSPYEQYF. The CDR3 DNA follows: TGCAGTGCTAGTATAAACTCGCCCTACGAGCAGTACTTC.

The chain uses TRBV7-9 and TRBJ1-2; D ambiguous. The CDR3 contains 13 residues. Germline assignment: CDR1 SEHNR and CDR2 FQNEAQ (reference sequence). Deletions cut 5 bases from V and 8 bases from J, with 15 bases between. The CDR3 coding sequence is TGTGCCAGCAGCCAGAGGACCCCGGGGGGCTACACCTTC. Translating it yields CASSQRTPGGYTF.

This clonotype appeared many times. J is TRBJ2-7 and V is TRBV6-2 or TRBV6-3; the D gene is possibly TRBD1 (6 bases). CDR1 and CDR2 (germline): MNHEY, SVGEGT. V shed 3 bases and J shed 5 bases, with 11 bases lying between them. This CDR3 is built from 13 residues. CDR3 sequence reads: CASSYEGDDEQYF. The CDR3, as DNA: TGTGCCAGCAGTTATGAGGGGGACGACGAGCAGTACTTC.

The chain has TRBV19 and TRBJ1-5; TRBD1 agrees at 7 bases. Trimming cost V 1 base and J 11 bases; bases outside gene matches: 14. The CDR3 is made up of 16 amino acids. The germline V gene has CDR1 LNHDA and CDR2 SQIVND (reference sequence). DNA for the CDR3: TGTGCCAGTAGTATAGGAGGGGGCTGGGGAACCGAAGCCCAGCATTTT. It codes for CASSIGGGWGTEAQHF.

This rearrangement joins TRBV20-1 to TRBJ1-5; maybe TRBD1 (5 bases). The germline V gene has CDR1 DFQATT and CDR2 SNEGSKA (reference sequence). V was shortened by 3 bases and J by 4 bases, with 19 bases between the two germline ends. The CDR3 has 16 residues. The CDR3 reads CSARRAGGATNQPQHF. The CDR3, as DNA: TGCAGTGCTAGGAGGGCCGGCGGGGCCACAAATCAGCCCCAGCATTTT.

Ten or more counts support this clonotype. The gene calls are TRBV4-1 and TRBJ2-7; no definite D call. The germline CDR1 and CDR2 sequences are MGHRA and YSYEKL. This CDR3 has 13 amino acids. Trimming stripped 2 bases from V and 0 bases from J, with 5 bases between. CDR3 sequence (DNA): TGCGCCAGCAGCCAAAGCGTCTCCTACGAGCAGTACTTC. Residues: CASSQSVSYEQYF.

This clonotype was observed many times. The genes are TRBV20-1 and TRBJ2-7, with D possibly TRBD1 on 5 matching bases. The CDR3 extends over 13 amino acids. V lost 6 bases to trimming and J lost 2 bases, with 14 bases between them. Germline-derived CDR1 and CDR2 are DFQATT and SNEGSKA (reference sequence). DNA of the CDR3: TGCAGTGCCACCGATATAGGGGCCTACGAGCAGTACTTC. It encodes CSATDIGAYEQYF.

The chain carries TRBV11-2 and TRBJ2-7; TRBD1 might be the D (5 bases). The V and J ends lost 3 bases and 2 bases respectively, with 8 bases between them. The CDR3 loop spans 13 amino acids. From germline, CDR1 is SGHAT and CDR2 FQNNGV. The CDR3 bases are TGTGCCAGCAGCTTCAGGGATACCTACGAGCAGTACTTC. Protein sequence: CASSFRDTYEQYF.

The chain links TRBV5-1 to TRBJ1-6, with D perhaps matching TRBD1 (6 bases). Trimming left V 4 bases short and J 8 bases short, with 10 bases between. The CDR3 is 13 residues long. Germline assignment: CDR1 SGHRS and CDR2 YFSETQ. The CDR3, as DNA: TGCGCCAGCAGCCAAAACAGGGATTCACCCCTCCACTTT. It yields the protein CASSQNRDSPLHF.

The rearrangement links TRBV20-1 to TRBJ2-7, with 10 bases that match TRBD2. The V and J ends lost 4 bases and 2 bases, in that order; junction bases with no gene match: 8. Germline V gene lookup returns CDR1 DFQATT and CDR2 SNEGSKA (reference sequence). The CDR3 length is 15 residues. DNA of the CDR3: TGCAGTGCTAATCCGCTTACTAGCGGGACCTACGAGCAGTACTTC. This codes for CSANPLTSGTYEQYF.

This clonotype was seen ten or more times. CDR3 DNA sequence: TGTGCCAGCGGGATGGAAGAGACCCAGTACTTC. Translated: CASGMEETQYF. V is TRBV27 and J is TRBJ2-5; D unresolved. V was clipped by 8 bases and J by 3 bases, with 7 bases between them. The CDR3 consists of 11 residues. From germline, CDR1 is MNHEY and CDR2 SMNVEV (reference sequence).

There are many counts of this clonotype. The V gene is TRBV6-2 or TRBV6-3, the J gene TRBJ2-3; 11 bases are a match to TRBD2. The V gene's germline CDR1 is MNHEY and CDR2 SVGEGT. The CDR3 loop spans 17 amino acids. The V and J ends lost 4 bases and 4 bases, in that order; junction bases with no gene match: 10. The CDR3 reads CASSSPRTSGLPDTQYF. The DNA of the CDR3 is TGTGCCAGCAGTTCACCGAGGACTAGCGGGCTGCCAGATACGCAGTATTTT.

The chain couples TRBV15 to TRBJ1-1; D gene uncertain. From germline, CDR1 is LNHNV and CDR2 YYDKDF (reference sequence). The V end was cut by 8 bases, the J end by 4 bases, with 20 bases between. This CDR3 is built from 15 residues. The CDR3 spells CATCDGNRVRTEAFF. For the CDR3, the DNA is TGTGCCACCTGCGATGGGAACAGAGTCCGCACTGAAGCTTTCTTT.

This clonotype occurred many times. The CDR3 DNA is TGTGCCAGCAGCGTCGGTAGCGGGATAGTGTACGAGCAGTACTTC. It yields the protein CASSVGSGIVYEQYF. The V call is TRBV9, the J call TRBJ2-7, with 8 bases lining up with TRBD2. Losses at the gene ends were 2 bases for V and 4 bases for J; bases not matched to a gene: 8. The CDR3 consists of 15 residues. From germline, CDR1 is SGDLS and CDR2 YYNGEE. The entire variable domain, with the rest obtained from reference TRBV9 and TRBJ2-7, is as follows: DSGVTQTPKHLITATGQRVTLRCSPRSGDLSVYWYQQSLDQGLQFLIQYYNGEERAKGNILERFSAQQFPDLHSELNLSSLELGDSALYFCASSVGSGIVYEQYFGPGTRLTVT.

The chain joins TRBV6-1 to TRBJ1-1; 7 bases align to TRBD1. After removal of 5 bases from V and 0 bases from J, the junction contained 9 bases not matched to a gene. The germline V gene encodes CDR1 MNHNS and CDR2 SASEGT. The CDR3 sequence is 16 residues long. DNA of the CDR3: TGTGCCAGCAGTCGACCCGGACAGGTCGTGAACACTGAAGCTTTCTTT. Its protein is CASSRPGQVVNTEAFF.

This clonotype appeared many times. The junction departs from the called germline gene at one end, perhaps through a read error. This rearrangement joins TRBV12-3 or TRBV12-4 to TRBJ1-5; no clear D. This CDR3 is 13 amino acids long. The CDR3 DNA is TGTGCCAGCAGTTTGGGCAGGTCCCGGCCCCGGCATTTT. Encoded protein: CASSLGRSRPRHF.